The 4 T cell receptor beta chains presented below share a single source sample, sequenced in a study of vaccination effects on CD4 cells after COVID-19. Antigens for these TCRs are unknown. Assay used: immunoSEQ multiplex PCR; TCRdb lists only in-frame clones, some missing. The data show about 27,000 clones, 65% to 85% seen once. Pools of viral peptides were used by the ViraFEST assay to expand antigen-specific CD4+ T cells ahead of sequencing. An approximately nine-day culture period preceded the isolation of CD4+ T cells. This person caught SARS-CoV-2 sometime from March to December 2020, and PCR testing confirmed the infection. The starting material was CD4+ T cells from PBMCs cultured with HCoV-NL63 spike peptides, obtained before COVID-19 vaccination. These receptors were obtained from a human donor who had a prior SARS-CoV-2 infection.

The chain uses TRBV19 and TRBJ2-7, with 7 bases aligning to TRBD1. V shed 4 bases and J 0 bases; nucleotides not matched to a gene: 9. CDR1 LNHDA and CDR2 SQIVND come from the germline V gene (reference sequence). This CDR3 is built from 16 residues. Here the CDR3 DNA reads TGTGCCAGTAGTAGGGTCTCGACAGGGAACTCCTACGAGCAGTACTTC. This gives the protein CASSRVSTGNSYEQYF.

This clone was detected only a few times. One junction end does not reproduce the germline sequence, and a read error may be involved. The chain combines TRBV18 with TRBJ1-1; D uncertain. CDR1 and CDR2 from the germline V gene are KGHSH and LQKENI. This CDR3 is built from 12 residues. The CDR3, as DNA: TGTGCCAGCGCACCACGGGTCGCTGAAGCTTTCTTT. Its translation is CASAPRVAEAFF.

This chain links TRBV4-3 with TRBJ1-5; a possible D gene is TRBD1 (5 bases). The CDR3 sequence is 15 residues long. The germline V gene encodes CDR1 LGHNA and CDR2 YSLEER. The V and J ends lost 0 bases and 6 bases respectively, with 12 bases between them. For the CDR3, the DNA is TGCGCCAGCAGCCAAGATTTGGGGGGGGGTCAGCCCCAGCATTTT. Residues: CASSQDLGGGQPQHF.

CDR3 residues: CASSLEQGYGYTF. DNA of the CDR3: TGTGCCAGCAGCTTAGAGCAGGGCTATGGCTACACCTTC. This chain joins TRBV7-8 and TRBJ1-2; D might be TRBD1 (5 bases). CDR3 length: 13 amino acids. V lost 1 base and J 4 bases, leaving 7 bases between the germline ends. Germline V lookup: CDR1 SGHVS, CDR2 FQNEAQ.